This T cell receptor (beta chain) comes out of a study of cytomegalovirus exposure and HLA in healthy donors. Broader study findings: Across donors, most TCRs were seen rarely, yet some public ones were widespread.

A note on this clone: What it binds is not known.

Germline V gene data show CDR1 as SGDLS and CDR2 as YYNGEE. CDR3 size: 14 residues. Trimming pared 2 bases from V and 3 bases from J, leaving 9 bases between. Clones were sequenced by immunoSEQ multiplex PCR, and TCRdb holds only the in-frame ones, with some missing. There are 200,000 or so clones in the sample; 70% to 85% occur only once, and roughly an eighth lies in the top ten. The sequencing input was PBMCs. V is TRBV9 and J is TRBJ1-5; D is ambiguous. This clonotype was sampled from a woman younger than 45 in good health and CMV-seropositive. As DNA, the CDR3 is TGTGCCAGCAGCGTTGGTAACACCAATCAGCCCCAGCATTTT. It codes for CASSVGNTNQPQHF.